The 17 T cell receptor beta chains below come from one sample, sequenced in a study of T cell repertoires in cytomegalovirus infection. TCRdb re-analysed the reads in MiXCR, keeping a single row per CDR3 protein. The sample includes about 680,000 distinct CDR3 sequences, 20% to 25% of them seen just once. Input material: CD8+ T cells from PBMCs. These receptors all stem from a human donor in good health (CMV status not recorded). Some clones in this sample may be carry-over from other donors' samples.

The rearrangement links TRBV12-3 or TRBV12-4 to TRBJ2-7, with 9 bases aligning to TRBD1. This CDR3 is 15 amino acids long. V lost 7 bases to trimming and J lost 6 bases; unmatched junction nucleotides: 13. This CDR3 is CASTHTTYRGLEQYF. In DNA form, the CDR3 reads TGTGCCAGCACACATACGACCTACAGGGGGCTCGAGCAGTACTTC.

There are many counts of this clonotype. CDR3 coding DNA: TGTGCCAGCAGCTCAGGTCGGAAGGGGGGTGAAGCTTTCTTT. Its translation is CASSSGRKGGEAFF. V is TRBV7-9 and J is TRBJ1-1, with D perhaps matching TRBD1 (6 bases). From germline, CDR1 is SEHNR and CDR2 FQNEAQ (reference sequence). V dropped 4 bases and J dropped 7 bases, with 16 bases sitting between them. This CDR3 has 14 amino acids.

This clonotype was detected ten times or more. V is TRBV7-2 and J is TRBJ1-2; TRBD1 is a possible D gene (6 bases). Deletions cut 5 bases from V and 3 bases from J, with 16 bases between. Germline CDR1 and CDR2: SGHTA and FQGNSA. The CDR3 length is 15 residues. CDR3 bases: TGTGCCAGCAGCCCGGTCGACAGGTCCTACTATGGCTACACCTTC. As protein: CASSPVDRSYYGYTF.

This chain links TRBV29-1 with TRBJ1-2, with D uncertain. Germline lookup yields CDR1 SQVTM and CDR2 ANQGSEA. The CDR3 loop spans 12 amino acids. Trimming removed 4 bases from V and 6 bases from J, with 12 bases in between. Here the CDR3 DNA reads TGCAGCGTTGCGTTAGGGTACGATGGCTACACCTTC. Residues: CSVALGYDGYTF.

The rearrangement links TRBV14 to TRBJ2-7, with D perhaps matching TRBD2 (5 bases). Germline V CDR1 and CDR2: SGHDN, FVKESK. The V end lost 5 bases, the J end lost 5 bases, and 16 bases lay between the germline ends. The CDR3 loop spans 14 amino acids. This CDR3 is CASSSVGLQDEQYF. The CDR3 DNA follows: TGTGCCAGCAGCTCCGTAGGACTCCAGGACGAGCAGTACTTC. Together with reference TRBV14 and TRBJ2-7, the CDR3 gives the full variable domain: EAGVTQFPSHSVIEKGQTVTLRCDPISGHDNLYWYRRVMGKEIKFLLHFVKESKQDESGMPNNRFLAERTGGTYSTLKVQPAELEDSGVYFCASSSVGLQDEQYFGPGTRLTVT.

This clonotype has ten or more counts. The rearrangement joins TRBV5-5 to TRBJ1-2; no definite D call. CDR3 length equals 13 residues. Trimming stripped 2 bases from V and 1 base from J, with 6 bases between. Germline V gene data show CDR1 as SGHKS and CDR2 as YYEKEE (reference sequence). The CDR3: CASSFGNNYGYTF. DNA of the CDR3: TGTGCCAGCAGCTTTGGGAATAACTATGGCTACACCTTC.

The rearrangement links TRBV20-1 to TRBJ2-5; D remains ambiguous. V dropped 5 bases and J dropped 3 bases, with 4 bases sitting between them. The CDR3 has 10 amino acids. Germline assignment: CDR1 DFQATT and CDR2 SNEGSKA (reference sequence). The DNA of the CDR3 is TGCAGTGCTGAAGAAGAGACCCAGTACTTC. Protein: CSAEEETQYF.

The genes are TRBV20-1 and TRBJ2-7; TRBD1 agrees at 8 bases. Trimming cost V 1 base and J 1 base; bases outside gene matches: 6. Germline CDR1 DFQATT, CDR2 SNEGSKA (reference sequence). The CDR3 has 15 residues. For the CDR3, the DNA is TGCAGTGCTAGAGCGGACAGGGATGGGTCCTACGAGCAGTACGTC. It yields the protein CSARADRDGSYEQYV.

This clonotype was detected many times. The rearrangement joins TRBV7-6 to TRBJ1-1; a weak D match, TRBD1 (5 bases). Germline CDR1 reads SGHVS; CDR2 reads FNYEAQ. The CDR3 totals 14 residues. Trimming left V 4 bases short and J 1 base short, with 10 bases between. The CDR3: CASSSEGPNTEAFF. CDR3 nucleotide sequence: TGTGCCAGCAGCTCAGAGGGGCCGAACACTGAAGCTTTCTTT.

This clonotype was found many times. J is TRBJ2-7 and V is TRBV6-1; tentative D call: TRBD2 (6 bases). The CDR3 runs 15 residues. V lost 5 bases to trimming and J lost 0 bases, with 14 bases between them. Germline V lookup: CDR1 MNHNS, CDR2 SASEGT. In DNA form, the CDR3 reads TGTGCCAGCAGTATCCGGAGGGACGGCTCCTACGAGCAGTACTTC. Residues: CASSIRRDGSYEQYF.

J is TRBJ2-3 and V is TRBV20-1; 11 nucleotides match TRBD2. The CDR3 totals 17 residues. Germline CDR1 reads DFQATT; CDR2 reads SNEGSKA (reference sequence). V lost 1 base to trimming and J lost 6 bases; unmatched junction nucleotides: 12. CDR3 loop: CSARGIGLAGGGDTQYF. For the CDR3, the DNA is TGCAGTGCTAGAGGCATTGGGCTAGCGGGGGGAGGTGATACGCAGTATTTT.

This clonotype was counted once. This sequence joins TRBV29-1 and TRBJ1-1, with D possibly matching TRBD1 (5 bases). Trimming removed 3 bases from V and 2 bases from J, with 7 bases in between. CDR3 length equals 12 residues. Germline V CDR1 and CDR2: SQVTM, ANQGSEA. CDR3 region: CSVETANTEAFF. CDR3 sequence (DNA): TGCAGCGTTGAGACAGCTAACACTGAAGCTTTCTTT.

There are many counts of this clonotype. DNA of the CDR3: TGTGCCAGCAGTGCGGACAGGAACAATCAGCCCCAGCATTTT. Its translation: CASSADRNNQPQHF. The V gene is TRBV12-3 or TRBV12-4, the J gene TRBJ1-5; the match to TRBD1 covers 7 bases. This CDR3 region has 14 residues. The V segment lost 5 bases and the J segment 3 bases; nucleotides outside the gene matches: 4.

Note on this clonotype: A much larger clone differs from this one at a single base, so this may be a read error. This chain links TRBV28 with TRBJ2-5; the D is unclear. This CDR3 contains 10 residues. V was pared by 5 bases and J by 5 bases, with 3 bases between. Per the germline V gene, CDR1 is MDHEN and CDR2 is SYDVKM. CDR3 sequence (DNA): TGTGCCAGCAGTAACGAGACCCAGTACTTC. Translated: CASSNETQYF.

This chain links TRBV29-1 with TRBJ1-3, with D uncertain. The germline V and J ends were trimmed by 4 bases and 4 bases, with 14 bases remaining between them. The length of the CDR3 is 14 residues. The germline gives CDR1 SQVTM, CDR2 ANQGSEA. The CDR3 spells CSVVSPEEGNTIYF. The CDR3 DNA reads TGCAGCGTTGTCAGCCCTGAAGAGGGAAACACCATATATTTT. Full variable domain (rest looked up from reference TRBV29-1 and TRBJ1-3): SAVISQKPSRDICQRGTSLTIQCQVDSQVTMMFWYRQQPGQSLTLIATANQGSEATYESGFVIDKFPISRPNLTFSTLTVSNMSPEDSSIYLCSVVSPEEGNTIYFGEGSWLTVV.

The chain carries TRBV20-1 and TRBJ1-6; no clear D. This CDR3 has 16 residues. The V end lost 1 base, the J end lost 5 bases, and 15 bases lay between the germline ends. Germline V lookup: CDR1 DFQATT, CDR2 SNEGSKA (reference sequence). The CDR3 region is CSARGTDPAHNSPLHF. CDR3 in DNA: TGCAGTGCTAGAGGGACTGACCCCGCTCATAATTCACCCCTCCACTTT.

The CDR3 DNA reads as TGCAGCGTTGACCCCATGAACACTGAAGCTTTCTTT. Translation gives CSVDPMNTEAFF. V usage is TRBV29-1 and J usage is TRBJ1-1, with no clear D. There are 12 residues in the CDR3. V gave up 3 bases and J gave up 0 bases, with 5 bases separating them. From germline, CDR1 is SQVTM and CDR2 ANQGSEA.